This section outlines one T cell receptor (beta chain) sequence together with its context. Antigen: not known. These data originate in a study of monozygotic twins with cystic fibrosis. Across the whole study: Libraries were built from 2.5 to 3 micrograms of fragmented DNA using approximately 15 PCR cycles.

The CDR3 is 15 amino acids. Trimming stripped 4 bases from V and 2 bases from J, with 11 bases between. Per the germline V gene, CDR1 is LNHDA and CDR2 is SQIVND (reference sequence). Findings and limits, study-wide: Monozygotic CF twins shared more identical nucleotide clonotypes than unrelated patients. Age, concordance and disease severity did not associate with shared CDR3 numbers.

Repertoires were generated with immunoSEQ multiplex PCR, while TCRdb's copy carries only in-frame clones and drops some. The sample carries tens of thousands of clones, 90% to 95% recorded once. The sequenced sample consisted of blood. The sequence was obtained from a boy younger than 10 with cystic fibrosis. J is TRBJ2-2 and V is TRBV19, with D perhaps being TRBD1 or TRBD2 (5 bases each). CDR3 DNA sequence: TGTGCCAGTAGTACCCCCCGGGACAACACCGGGGAGCTGTTTTTT. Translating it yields CASSTPRDNTGELFF.